This T cell receptor beta chain was found in a study of T cells in Graves' hyperthyroidism and ophthalmopathy. Findings and limits, study-wide: Model-based prediction identified ophthalmopathy a median approximately 6.2 months prior to its onset.

What was amplified from RNA transcripts were TCR beta CDR3 regions. RT-PCR in the first round (using the HTBI primer set) targeted the TCR CDR3. MiXCR, applied by TCRdb to the multiplex PCR reads, yields one record per CDR3 protein. The repertoire has about 610,000 distinct CDR3 sequences, around 42% of them found once; the top ten carry more than 7.5%. With regard to this clonotype: What it binds is not known. A junction end diverges from the germline sequence, so it may reflect a read error.

This CDR3 spans 13 amino acids. Germline V gene lookup returns CDR1 LNHDA and CDR2 SQIVND (reference sequence). The receptor was isolated from a young woman with Graves' hyperthyroidism. The chain joins TRBV19 to TRBJ2-2; D might be TRBD1 or TRBD2, each matching 5 bases. Sequencing was performed on peripheral blood or thyroid tissue (not recorded which). This CDR3 is CAAGTASYNEQFF. CDR3 coding DNA: TGTGCCGCCGGGACGGCTTCCTACAATGAGCAGTTTTTT.